The following is a T cell receptor beta chain sequence with its context. Measured with immunoSEQ multiplex PCR; TCRdb has only the in-frame clones, and not every one. The sample records 84,000 or so clones, roughly 94% being singletons. This record comes from a study of technical replicates of blood from a handful of donors. Trimming shortened V by 5 bases and J by 1 base, and 8 bases separated the two germline ends. Germline lookup yields CDR1 MRHNA and CDR2 SNTAGT. This CDR3 comprises 13 residues. This clonotype was obtained from a human donor in good health. The chain joins TRBV6-4 to TRBJ1-1, with D possibly being TRBD1 (6 bases). Specimen: T cells isolated from PBMCs. CDR3 coding DNA: TGTGCCAGCAGTTCGGACAGGAACACTGAAGCTTTCTTT. As protein: CASSSDRNTEAFF.